What follows describes a single T cell receptor beta chain. Nivolumab, ipilimumab, aspirin, low-dose cyclophosphamide and low-dose radiotherapy were all administered to the donors. Those eligible were patients bearing advanced solid tumors lacking tumor-infiltrating lymphocytes. The data belong to a study of low-dose radiotherapy and immunotherapy resistance in tumors. Primers targeting TRAV and TRBV primed first-strand cDNA, covering alpha and beta chains. Using a constant-region primer together with a V-primer adapter, TCRs were subjected to about 20 PCR cycles of amplification. TCRdb reprocessed the reads via MiXCR and lists one record per CDR3 protein. Here the sample spans approximately 12,000 distinct CDR3 sequences, 60% being singletons. This CDR3 region has 15 residues. Trimming left V 7 bases short and J 8 bases short, with 21 bases between.

This receptor was taken from a human donor with advanced metastatic prostate, ovarian, gallbladder or colorectal cancer (not recorded which). This table probably holds off-target reads from a library built for another chain. The J gene is TRBJ2-1, the V gene TRBV12-3 or TRBV12-4; D perhaps matches TRBD2 (5 bases). DNA for the CDR3: TGTGCCAGCACCCCCAGCGGCTTTCAAATGGATGAGCAGTTCTTC. Its translation: CASTPSGFQMDEQFF.